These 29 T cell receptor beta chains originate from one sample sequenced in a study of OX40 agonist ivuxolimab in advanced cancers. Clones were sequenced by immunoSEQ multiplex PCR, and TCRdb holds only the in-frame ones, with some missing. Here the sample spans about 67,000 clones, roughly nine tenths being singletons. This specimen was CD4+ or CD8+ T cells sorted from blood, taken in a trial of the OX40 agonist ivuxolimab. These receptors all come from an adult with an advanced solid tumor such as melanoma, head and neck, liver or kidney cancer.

DNA of the CDR3: TGTGCCAGCAGAGTCAGGGGTATGACAGAGACCCAGTACTTC. Translating gives CASRVRGMTETQYF. The chain recombines TRBV6-1 with TRBJ2-5, with TRBD1 as a possible D gene (6 bases). CDR1 and CDR2 (germline): MNHNS, SASEGT. This CDR3 has 14 amino acids. The germline V and J ends were trimmed by 6 bases and 4 bases, with 15 bases remaining between them.

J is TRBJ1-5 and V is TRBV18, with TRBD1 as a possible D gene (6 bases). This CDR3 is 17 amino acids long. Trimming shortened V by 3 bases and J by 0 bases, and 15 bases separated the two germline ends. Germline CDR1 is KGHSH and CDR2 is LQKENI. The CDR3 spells CASSPSIGQNSNQPQHF. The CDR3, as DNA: TGTGCCAGCTCACCCTCCATCGGACAGAATAGCAATCAGCCCCAGCATTTT.

The DNA of the CDR3 is TGTGCCATCAGCGGAGGACAGGGGTTAGCCAATGAGCAGTTCTTC. Translating it yields CAISGGQGLANEQFF. This chain connects TRBV10-3 to TRBJ2-1, with 9 bases lining up with TRBD1. This CDR3 has 15 residues. Trimming took 6 bases from V and 6 from J; bases not matched to a gene: 9. From germline, CDR1 is ENHRY and CDR2 SYGVKD.

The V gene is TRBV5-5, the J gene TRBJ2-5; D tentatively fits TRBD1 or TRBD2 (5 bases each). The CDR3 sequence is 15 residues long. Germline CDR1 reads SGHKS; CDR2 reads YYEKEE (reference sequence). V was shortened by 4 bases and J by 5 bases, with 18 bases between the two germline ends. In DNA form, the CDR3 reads TGTGCCAGCAGCCCGGGGACGGGGTGGGCTGAGACCCAGTACTTC. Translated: CASSPGTGWAETQYF.

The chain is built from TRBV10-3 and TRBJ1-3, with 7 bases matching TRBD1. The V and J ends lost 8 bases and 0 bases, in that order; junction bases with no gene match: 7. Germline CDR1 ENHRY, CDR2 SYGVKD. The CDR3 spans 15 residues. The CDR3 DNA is TGTGCCATCGGGCGGACAGGTCTCTCTGGAAACACCATATATTTT. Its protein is CAIGRTGLSGNTIYF.

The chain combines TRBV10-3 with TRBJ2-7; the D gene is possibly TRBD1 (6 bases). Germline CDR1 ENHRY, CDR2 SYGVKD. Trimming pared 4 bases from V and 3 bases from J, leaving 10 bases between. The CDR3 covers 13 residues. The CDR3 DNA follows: TGTGCCATCAGTGCCTCGACAGGCTACGAGCAGTACTTC. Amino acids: CAISASTGYEQYF.

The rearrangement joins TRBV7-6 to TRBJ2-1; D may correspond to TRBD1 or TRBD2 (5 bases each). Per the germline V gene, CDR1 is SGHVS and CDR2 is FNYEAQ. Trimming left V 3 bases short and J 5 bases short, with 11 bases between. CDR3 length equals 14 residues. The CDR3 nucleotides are TGTGCCAGCAGCTTTCGGGGCCCCAACAATGAGCAGTTCTTC. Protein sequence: CASSFRGPNNEQFF.

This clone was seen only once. The CDR3 DNA follows: TGCGCCAGCAGCTTGGGGGACCCGGGGAACTACTACGAGCAGTACTTC. This encodes CASSLGDPGNYYEQYF. The chain recombines TRBV5-1 with TRBJ2-7; D possibly uses TRBD1 or TRBD2 (5 bases each). The V and J ends lost 0 bases and 3 bases respectively, with 16 bases between them. This CDR3 is built from 16 residues. The germline CDR1 and CDR2 sequences are SGHRS and YFSETQ.

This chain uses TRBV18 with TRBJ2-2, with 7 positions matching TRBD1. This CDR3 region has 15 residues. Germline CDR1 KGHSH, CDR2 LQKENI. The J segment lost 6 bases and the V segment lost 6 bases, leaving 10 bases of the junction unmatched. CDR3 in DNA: TGTGCCAGCTCGCCGACAGGGCCTATTTCCGGGGAGCTGTTTTTT. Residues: CASSPTGPISGELFF.

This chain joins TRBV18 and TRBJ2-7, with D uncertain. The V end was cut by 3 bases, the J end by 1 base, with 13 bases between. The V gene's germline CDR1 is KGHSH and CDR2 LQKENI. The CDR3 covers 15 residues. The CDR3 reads CASSPPSRSSYEQYF. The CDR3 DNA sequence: TGTGCCAGCTCACCTCCCAGCAGGTCTTCCTACGAGCAGTACTTC.

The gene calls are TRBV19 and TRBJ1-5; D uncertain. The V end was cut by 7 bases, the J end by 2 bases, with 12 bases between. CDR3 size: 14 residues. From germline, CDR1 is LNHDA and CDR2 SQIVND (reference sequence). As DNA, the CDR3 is TGTGCCAGTAAGGACGGCGGGGGCAATCAGCCCCAGCATTTT. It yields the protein CASKDGGGNQPQHF.

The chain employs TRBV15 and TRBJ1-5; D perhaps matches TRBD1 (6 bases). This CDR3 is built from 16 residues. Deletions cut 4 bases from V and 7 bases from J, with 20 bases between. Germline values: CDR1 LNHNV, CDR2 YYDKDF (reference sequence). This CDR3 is CATSIRYHRAGQPQHF. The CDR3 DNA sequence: TGTGCCACCAGCATACGCTACCACAGGGCAGGACAGCCCCAGCATTTT. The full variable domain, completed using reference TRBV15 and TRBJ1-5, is DAMVIQNPRYQVTQFGKPVTLSCSQTLNHNVMYWYQQKSSQAPKLLFHYYDKDFNNEADTPDNFQSRRPNTSFCFLDIRSPGLGDTAMYLCATSIRYHRAGQPQHFGDGTRLSIL.

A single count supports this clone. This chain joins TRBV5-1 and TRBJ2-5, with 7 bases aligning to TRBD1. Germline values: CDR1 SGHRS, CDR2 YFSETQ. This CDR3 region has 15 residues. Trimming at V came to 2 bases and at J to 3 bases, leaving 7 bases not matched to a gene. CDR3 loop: CASSLGGAGEETQYF. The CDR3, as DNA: TGCGCCAGCAGCTTAGGGGGCGCGGGTGAAGAGACCCAGTACTTC.

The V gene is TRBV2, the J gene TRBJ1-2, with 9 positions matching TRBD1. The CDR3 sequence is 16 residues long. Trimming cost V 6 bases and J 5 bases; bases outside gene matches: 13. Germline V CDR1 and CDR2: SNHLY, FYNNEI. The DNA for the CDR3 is TGTGCCAGCAGAAAAGGGTCTACAGGGGGCGTTTATGGCTACACCTTC. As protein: CASRKGSTGGVYGYTF. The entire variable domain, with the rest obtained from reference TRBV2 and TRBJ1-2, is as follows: EPEVTQTPSHQVTQMGQEVILRCVPISNHLYFYWYRQILGQKVEFLVSFYNNEISEKSEIFDDQFSVERPDGSNFTLKIRSTKLEDSAMYFCASRKGSTGGVYGYTFGSGTRLTVV.

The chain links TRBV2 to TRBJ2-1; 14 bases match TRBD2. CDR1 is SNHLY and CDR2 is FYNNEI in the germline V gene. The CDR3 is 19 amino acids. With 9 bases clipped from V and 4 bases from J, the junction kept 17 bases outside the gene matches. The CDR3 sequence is CAREKGTSGSVSPYNEQFF. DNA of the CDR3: TGTGCCAGGGAAAAAGGGACTAGCGGGAGTGTATCCCCTTACAATGAGCAGTTCTTC.

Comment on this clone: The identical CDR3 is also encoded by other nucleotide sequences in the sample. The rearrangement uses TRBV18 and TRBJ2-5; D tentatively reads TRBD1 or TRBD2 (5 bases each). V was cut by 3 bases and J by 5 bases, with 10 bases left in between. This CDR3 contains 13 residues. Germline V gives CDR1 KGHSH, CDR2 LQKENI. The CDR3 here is CASSPGVGETQYF. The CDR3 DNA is TGTGCCAGCTCACCGGGGGTCGGGGAGACCCAGTACTTC.

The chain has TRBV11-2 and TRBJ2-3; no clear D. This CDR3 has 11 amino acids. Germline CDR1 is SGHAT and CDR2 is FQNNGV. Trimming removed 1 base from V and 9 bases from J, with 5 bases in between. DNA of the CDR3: TGTGCCAGCAGCTTAGGTCAGACGCAGTATTTT. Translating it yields CASSLGQTQYF.

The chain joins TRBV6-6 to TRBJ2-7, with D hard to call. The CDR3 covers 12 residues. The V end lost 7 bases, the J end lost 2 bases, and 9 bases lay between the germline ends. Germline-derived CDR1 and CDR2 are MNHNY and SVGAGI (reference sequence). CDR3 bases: TGTGCCAGCACCCGACCCCCCTACGAGCAGTACTTC. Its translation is CASTRPPYEQYF.

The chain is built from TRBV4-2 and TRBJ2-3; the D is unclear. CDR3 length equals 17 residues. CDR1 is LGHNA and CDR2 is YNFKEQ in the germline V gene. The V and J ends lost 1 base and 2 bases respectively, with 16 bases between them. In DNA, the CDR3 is TGTGCCAGCAGCCAAGGTGATGTAGGCAGGATCACAGATACGCAGTATTTT. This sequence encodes CASSQGDVGRITDTQYF.

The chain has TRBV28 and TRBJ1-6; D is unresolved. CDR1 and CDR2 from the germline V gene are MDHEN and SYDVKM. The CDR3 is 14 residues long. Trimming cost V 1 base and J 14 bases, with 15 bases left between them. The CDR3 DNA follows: TGTGCCAGCAGTTTATCGGGCGTGCGGGGAACCCTCCACTTT. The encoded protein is CASSLSGVRGTLHF.

The CDR3 loop is CASTPGRVVNIQYF. CDR3 sequence (DNA): TGTGCCAGCACCCCGGGGAGGGTGGTGAACATTCAGTACTTC. The rearrangement links TRBV6-6 to TRBJ2-4; 7 bases align to TRBD2. The CDR3 extends over 14 amino acids. The V and J ends lost 7 bases and 7 bases, in that order; junction bases with no gene match: 10. From germline, CDR1 is MNHNY and CDR2 SVGAGI (reference sequence).

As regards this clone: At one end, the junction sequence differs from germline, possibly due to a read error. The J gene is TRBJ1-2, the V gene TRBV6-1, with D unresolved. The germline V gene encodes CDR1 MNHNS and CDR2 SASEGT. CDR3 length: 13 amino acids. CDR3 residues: CASREESNYGYTF. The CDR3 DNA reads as TGTGCCAGCAGGGAAGAGTCTAACTATGGCTACACCTTC.

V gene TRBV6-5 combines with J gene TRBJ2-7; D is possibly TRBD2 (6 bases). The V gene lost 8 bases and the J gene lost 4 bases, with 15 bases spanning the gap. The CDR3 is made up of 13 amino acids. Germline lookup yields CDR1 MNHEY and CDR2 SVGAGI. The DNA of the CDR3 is TGTGCCAGCTCTATGGACTACTCATACGAGCAGTACTTC. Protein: CASSMDYSYEQYF.

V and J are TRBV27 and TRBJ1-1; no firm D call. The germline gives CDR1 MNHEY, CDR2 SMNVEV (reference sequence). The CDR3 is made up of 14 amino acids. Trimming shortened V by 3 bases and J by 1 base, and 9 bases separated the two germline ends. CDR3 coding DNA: TGTGCCAGCAGTTTTGCCCCAGGGAACACTGAAGCTTTCTTT. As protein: CASSFAPGNTEAFF.

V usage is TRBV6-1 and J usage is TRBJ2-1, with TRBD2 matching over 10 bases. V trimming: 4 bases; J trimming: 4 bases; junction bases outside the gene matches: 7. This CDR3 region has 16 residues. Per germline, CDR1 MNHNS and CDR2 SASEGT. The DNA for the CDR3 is TGTGCCAGCAGTGGGACCGGGACTAGCGCGTACAATGAGCAGTTCTTC. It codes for CASSGTGTSAYNEQFF.

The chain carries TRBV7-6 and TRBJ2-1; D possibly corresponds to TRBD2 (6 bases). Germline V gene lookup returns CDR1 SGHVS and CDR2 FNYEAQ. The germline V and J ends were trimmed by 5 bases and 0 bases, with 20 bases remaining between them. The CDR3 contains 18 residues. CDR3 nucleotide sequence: TGTGCCAGCAGCCGCTTTCCAAGGGCGGGAAGCTCCTACAATGAGCAGTTCTTC. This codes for CASSRFPRAGSSYNEQFF.

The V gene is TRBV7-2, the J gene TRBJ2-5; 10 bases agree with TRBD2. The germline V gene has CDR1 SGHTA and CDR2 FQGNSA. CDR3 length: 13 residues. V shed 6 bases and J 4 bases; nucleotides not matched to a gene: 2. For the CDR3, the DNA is TGTGCCAGCAGTTCTAGCGGGGGAGAGACCCAGTACTTC. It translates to CASSSSGGETQYF.

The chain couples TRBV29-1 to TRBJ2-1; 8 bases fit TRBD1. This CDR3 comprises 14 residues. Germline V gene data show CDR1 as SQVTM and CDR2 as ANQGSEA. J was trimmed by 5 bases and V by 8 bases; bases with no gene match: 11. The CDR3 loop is CSITGTGTNNEQFF. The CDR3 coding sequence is TGCAGCATTACCGGGACAGGAACAAACAATGAGCAGTTCTTC.

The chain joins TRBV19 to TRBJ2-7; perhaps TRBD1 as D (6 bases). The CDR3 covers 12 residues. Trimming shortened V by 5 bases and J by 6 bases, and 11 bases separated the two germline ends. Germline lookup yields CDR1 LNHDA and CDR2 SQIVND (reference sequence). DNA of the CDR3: TGTGCCAGTAGTGAACAGGGAACCGAGCAGTACTTC. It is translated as CASSEQGTEQYF.